The 11 T cell receptor beta chains below all came from one sample that was sequenced in a study of blood T cell repertoires in COVID-19 (dated by TCRdb to 2018 to 2021). Preparation of the library involved the immunoSEQ multiplex PCR assay. What TCRdb holds here is the immuneACCESS table cut down to in-frame rearrangements. Part of the clones is not present; checked against another copy, under half of the missing clones reflect an unresolved V gene, and the others are unexplained. The sample profile shows about 65,000 clones; more than 80% of them were found once. More than 13% of the sample is held by the ten biggest clonotypes. The sequencing sample was made of peripheral blood. The receptors shown here come from a man aged 80 or over with acute or convalescent COVID-19.

The chain has TRBV5-1 and TRBJ2-4; TRBD2 matches at 10 bases. V trimming: 4 bases; J trimming: 0 bases; junction bases outside the gene matches: 10. Germline assignment: CDR1 SGHRS and CDR2 YFSETQ. CDR3 length: 18 residues. The CDR3 DNA reads TGCGCCAGCAGCGTTCCACTAGCGGGGACTTTAGCCAAAAACATTCAGTACTTC. Translating it yields CASSVPLAGTLAKNIQYF. Drawing the rest from reference TRBV5-1 and TRBJ2-4, the complete variable domain is KAGVTQTPRYLIKTRGQQVTLSCSPISGHRSVSWYQQTPGQGLQFLFEYFSETQRNKGNFPGRFSGRQFSNSRSEMNVSTLELGDSALYLCASSVPLAGTLAKNIQYFGAGTRLSVL.

The chain recombines TRBV2 with TRBJ1-5; 7 bases are a match to TRBD1. The trim removed 6 bases at V and 2 bases at J, leaving 7 bases unmatched. The CDR3 consists of 15 residues. Germline lookup yields CDR1 SNHLY and CDR2 FYNNEI. For the CDR3, the DNA is TGTGCCAGCAGCGCCCGAGGGGGCGGCAATCAGCCCCAGCATTTT. Its protein is CASSARGGGNQPQHF.

This clone was detected only once. The chain couples TRBV2 to TRBJ1-2; D uncertain. From germline, CDR1 is SNHLY and CDR2 FYNNEI. The CDR3 is 13 amino acids. Trimming took 3 bases from V and 4 from J, leaving 9 bases between them. CDR3 residues: CASSENTGYGYTF. CDR3 DNA: TGTGCCAGCAGTGAGAATACTGGCTATGGCTACACCTTC.

J is TRBJ1-2 and V is TRBV2; 8 nucleotides match TRBD1. Germline V lookup: CDR1 SNHLY, CDR2 FYNNEI. This CDR3 is 14 amino acids long. Trimming at V came to 3 bases and at J to 8 bases, leaving 8 bases not matched to a gene. CDR3 region: CASSDQGAIGGYTF. The CDR3 bases are TGTGCCAGCAGTGACCAGGGGGCTATTGGAGGCTACACCTTC.

The chain joins TRBV6-5 to TRBJ1-3, with 7 bases aligning to TRBD1. The CDR3 has 16 residues. Germline CDR1 reads MNHEY; CDR2 reads SVGAGI. V was pared by 4 bases and J by 4 bases, with 10 bases of the junction left unmatched. Here the CDR3 reads CASSSATGEAGNTIYF. CDR3 coding DNA: TGTGCCAGCAGTTCCGCCACAGGGGAAGCAGGAAACACCATATATTTT.

V gene TRBV6-5 combines with J gene TRBJ1-2; 8 nucleotides agree with TRBD1. With 11 bases clipped from V and 6 bases from J, the junction kept 8 bases outside the gene matches. CDR3 length: 12 amino acids. Germline V CDR1 and CDR2: MNHEY, SVGAGI. The CDR3: CAGQGGFDGYTF. The CDR3 region has the DNA TGTGCCGGACAGGGAGGTTTCGATGGCTACACCTTC.

The chain joins TRBV5-1 to TRBJ1-1, with D possibly TRBD1 on 6 matching bases. Trimming took 0 bases from V and 0 from J, leaving 9 bases between them. CDR1 is SGHRS and CDR2 is YFSETQ in the germline V gene. The CDR3 consists of 15 residues. Written as DNA, the CDR3 is TGCGCCAGCAGCTTGGGAACAGGGTTGAACACTGAAGCTTTCTTT. It codes for CASSLGTGLNTEAFF.

This chain uses TRBV6-6 with TRBJ1-1, with a possible D match to TRBD1 (6 bases). The germline V gene has CDR1 MNHNY and CDR2 SVGAGI (reference sequence). V lost 2 bases and J 8 bases, leaving 9 bases between the germline ends. This CDR3 region has 12 residues. The CDR3 sequence is CASSYTTGEAFF. The CDR3 region has the DNA TGTGCCAGCAGTTACACCACAGGGGAAGCTTTCTTT.

The chain combines TRBV18 with TRBJ2-4, with TRBD2 identical over 8 bases. Trimming cost V 3 bases and J 7 bases; bases outside gene matches: 5. The CDR3 is 14 amino acids. Per germline, CDR1 KGHSH and CDR2 LQKENI. CDR3 DNA: TGTGCCAGCTCACCGTCGGGGGGGTGGAACATTCAGTACTTC. Residues: CASSPSGGWNIQYF. Full variable domain (missing parts from reference TRBV18 and TRBJ2-4): NAGVMQNPRHLVRRRGQEARLRCSPMKGHSHVYWYRQLPEEGLKFMVYLQKENIIDESGMPKERFSAEFPKEGPSILRIQQVVRGDSAAYFCASSPSGGWNIQYFGAGTRLSVL.

The chain has TRBV10-3 and TRBJ2-3; 11 nucleotides match TRBD1. The germline CDR1 and CDR2 sequences are ENHRY and SYGVKD. The CDR3 has 16 residues. Trimming cost V 6 bases and J 0 bases; bases outside gene matches: 5. CDR3: CAIREDRGPSTDTQYF. The CDR3, as DNA: TGTGCCATCAGGGAGGACAGGGGGCCTAGCACAGATACGCAGTATTTT.

The chain combines TRBV2 with TRBJ1-1, with 8 bases matching TRBD1. The trim removed 5 bases at V and 7 bases at J, leaving 3 bases unmatched. The germline V gene encodes CDR1 SNHLY and CDR2 FYNNEI. The CDR3 runs 12 residues. CDR3 sequence: CASSKTGDEAFF. DNA of the CDR3: TGTGCCAGCAGTAAGACAGGGGATGAAGCTTTCTTT.